These 15 T cell receptor beta chains were sequenced from one sample in a study of T cell responses to AZD1222 COVID-19 vaccine. Generated by immunoSEQ multiplex PCR, the TCRdb table keeps only in-frame clones and is missing some. The sample records 44,000 or so clones, around three quarters being singletons. Sequenced material: peripheral blood, taken 28 days after the second dose of the MenACWY control vaccine. All receptors come from an adult who received the MenACWY meningococcal vaccine as a control.

The chain has TRBV7-6 and TRBJ2-1; D is undetermined. The CDR3 has 12 residues. V lost 5 bases to trimming and J lost 9 bases, with 11 bases between them. Germline V gene sequence: CDR1 SGHVS, CDR2 FNYEAQ. Written as DNA, the CDR3 is TGTGCCAGCAGCCCCCCTGCGGCTGAGCAGTTCTTC. Its translation is CASSPPAAEQFF.

The V and J genes are TRBV11-3 and TRBJ2-1; a weak D match, TRBD2 (6 bases). Trimming removed 3 bases at V and 2 bases at J, with 11 bases between. The length of the CDR3 is 15 residues. Germline V gene data show CDR1 as SGHNT and CDR2 as YENEEA. CDR3 bases: TGTGCCAGCAGCTTTACGGGAGCCACCTACAATGAGCAGTTCTTC. Protein: CASSFTGATYNEQFF.

The chain joins TRBV5-8 to TRBJ1-4; 7 nucleotides match TRBD1. Trimming at V came to 3 bases and at J to 8 bases, leaving 7 bases not matched to a gene. This CDR3 is 14 amino acids long. Germline-derived CDR1 and CDR2 are SGHTS and YDEGEE. The CDR3 DNA sequence: TGTGCCAGCAGCTCCGGGACAGCTACGGAAAAACTGTTTTTT. Protein product: CASSSGTATEKLFF. The full variable domain, its missing parts supplied by reference TRBV5-8 and TRBJ1-4, is EAGVTQSPTHLIKTRGQQATLRCSPISGHTSVYWYQQALGLGLQFLLWYDEGEERNRGNFPPRFSGRQFPNYSSELNVNALELEDSALYLCASSSGTATEKLFFGSGTQLSVL.

The rearrangement uses TRBV28 and TRBJ1-6; no firm D call. V shed 5 bases and J shed 7 bases, with 12 bases lying between them. CDR3 length: 14 amino acids. Germline V gene lookup returns CDR1 MDHEN and CDR2 SYDVKM. CDR3 sequence: CASSREHRNSPLHF. The CDR3 DNA reads as TGTGCCAGCAGTCGAGAGCATCGGAATTCACCCCTCCACTTT.

The rearrangement links TRBV11-2 to TRBJ1-4, with D perhaps TRBD1 (5 bases). The CDR3 has 16 residues. V lost 4 bases to trimming and J lost 0 bases, with 12 bases between them. In germline, CDR1 is SGHAT, CDR2 FQNNGV. The CDR3 region has the DNA TGTGCCAGCAGCTCAGCTGGGGGGACAACTAATGAAAAACTGTTTTTT. It specifies CASSSAGGTTNEKLFF.

The chain combines TRBV20-1 with TRBJ2-7; D not certain. V gave up 2 bases and J gave up 4 bases, with 6 bases separating them. Per germline, CDR1 DFQATT and CDR2 SNEGSKA (reference sequence). The CDR3 extends over 11 amino acids. The chain's CDR3 is CSARRSYEQYF. CDR3 DNA sequence: TGCAGTGCTAGACGGTCATACGAGCAGTACTTC.

This clone has just one count. V usage is TRBV10-2 and J usage is TRBJ2-7; D not certain. This CDR3 comprises 12 residues. V was shortened by 6 bases and J by 2 bases, with 8 bases between the two germline ends. Germline loops: CDR1 WSHSY, CDR2 SAAADI. The CDR3 bases are TGCGCCAGCAGAGCCGACACCTACGAGCAGTACTTC. Its protein product is CASRADTYEQYF.

The V and J genes are TRBV27 and TRBJ1-1; 7 nucleotides line up with TRBD1. The V segment lost 5 bases and the J segment 0 bases; nucleotides outside the gene matches: 9. Germline CDR1 reads MNHEY; CDR2 reads SMNVEV (reference sequence). The CDR3 sequence is 16 residues long. CDR3 sequence reads: CASSPPGTDVNTEAFF. DNA for the CDR3: TGTGCCAGCAGTCCACCCGGGACAGACGTGAACACTGAAGCTTTCTTT.

This chain connects TRBV6-6 to TRBJ2-1; the D is unclear. CDR1 and CDR2 (germline): MNHNY, SVGAGI (reference sequence). This CDR3 contains 13 residues. Trimming left V 0 bases short and J 6 bases short, with 6 bases between. The CDR3 coding sequence is TGTGCCAGCAGTTACTCTAGATCCAATGAGCAGTTCTTC. Translating it yields CASSYSRSNEQFF.

This clone came up a few times. CDR3 in amino acids: CASSPGRGTNEKLFF. For the CDR3, the DNA is TGCGCCAGCAGCCCGGGAAGAGGAACTAATGAAAAACTGTTTTTT. This chain joins TRBV5-1 and TRBJ1-4, with D uncertain. The CDR3 loop spans 15 amino acids. The V gene lost 4 bases and the J gene lost 1 base, with 11 bases spanning the gap. From germline, CDR1 is SGHRS and CDR2 YFSETQ.

This clone was detected once. V usage is TRBV4-2 and J usage is TRBJ2-7, with 10 bases fitting TRBD2. The germline CDR1 and CDR2 sequences are LGHNA and YNFKEQ. This CDR3 has 14 residues. V dropped 3 bases and J dropped 7; count of bases not matched to a gene: 6. CDR3 sequence reads: CASSHSGRSKEQYF. The CDR3 bases are TGTGCCAGCAGCCATAGCGGGAGGTCAAAGGAGCAGTACTTC.

The rearrangement uses TRBV7-8 and TRBJ1-1; D unclear. This CDR3 is 14 amino acids long. Germline loops: CDR1 SGHVS, CDR2 FQNEAQ. V lost 4 bases and J lost 1, with 10 bases in between. CDR3 sequence reads: CASSYVRTNTEAFF. The CDR3 DNA sequence: TGTGCCAGCAGCTACGTCAGGACGAACACTGAAGCTTTCTTT.

The chain is built from TRBV7-2 and TRBJ1-5; D unresolved. This CDR3 is built from 15 residues. In germline, CDR1 is SGHTA, CDR2 FQGNSA. Deletions cut 2 bases from V and 1 base from J, with 9 bases between. The CDR3 nucleotides read TGTGCCAGCAGCTTAAGACCGAAGAGCAATCAGCCCCAGCATTTT. Amino acid sequence: CASSLRPKSNQPQHF.

The CDR3 DNA reads as TGTGCCACCAGCACCACCGGGCGGAGCCGTAGCACCGGGGAGCTGTTTTTT. It yields the protein CATSTTGRSRSTGELFF. The rearrangement uses TRBV15 and TRBJ2-2; D gene unclear. The germline V gene has CDR1 LNHNV and CDR2 YYDKDF (reference sequence). V was trimmed by 4 bases and J by 4 bases, leaving 19 bases between them. The CDR3 runs 17 residues. Variable domain in full (rest from reference TRBV15 and TRBJ2-2): DAMVIQNPRYQVTQFGKPVTLSCSQTLNHNVMYWYQQKSSQAPKLLFHYYDKDFNNEADTPDNFQSRRPNTSFCFLDIRSPGLGDTAMYLCATSTTGRSRSTGELFFGEGSRLTVL.

The rearrangement uses TRBV5-1 and TRBJ1-4; 9 bases fit TRBD1. This CDR3 comprises 12 residues. Trimming cost V 3 bases and J 13 bases; bases outside gene matches: 4. Germline-derived CDR1 and CDR2 are SGHRS and YFSETQ. The CDR3 here is CASSWDREGLFF. CDR3 DNA sequence: TGCGCCAGCAGCTGGGACAGGGAGGGACTGTTTTTT.